This T cell receptor (beta chain) was captured in a study of T cells in narcolepsy. Looking at the study overall: Enrolled donors included narcolepsy type 1 or type 2 patients and healthy controls.

Assay used: immunoSEQ multiplex PCR; TCRdb lists only in-frame clones, some missing. The sample shows tens of thousands of clones, about 90% of them seen only once. Germline V gene data show CDR1 as MNHNY and CDR2 as SVGAGI (reference sequence). The CDR3 consists of 14 residues. V shed 6 bases and J shed 3 bases, with 14 bases lying between them. With respect to this clone: Its antigen is undetermined.

Study-level results: Autoreactive clone sequences were missing from some blood memory CD4+ repertoires. Blood of same and different patients, but not healthy controls, reportedly held recurring autoreactive clonotypes. Same-patient CSF and blood CD4+ T cell clonotypes included HCRT-specific and TRIB2-specific autoreactive ones.

This clonotype originated in a human donor with narcolepsy. This chain connects TRBV6-6 to TRBJ1-1, with D possibly being TRBD1 (6 bases). Sequences were obtained from CD45RA- memory CD4+ T cells from PBMCs. The CDR3 DNA is TGTGCCAGCAGCCCCCAGGGGCCTTACACTGAAGCTTTCTTT. Translating it yields CASSPQGPYTEAFF.